These T cell receptor beta chains were read from a single sample in a study of T cell responses to AZD1222 COVID-19 vaccine. Using immunoSEQ multiplex PCR, the repertoire was profiled, and TCRdb retains in-frame clones only, with some absent. This table holds some 94,000 clones, approximately 92% found once. The material sequenced was peripheral blood, taken on day 0 of AZD1222 vaccination. Every receptor here comes from an adult in good health. Both conserved end residues are part of each CDR3. The order of the fields is D gene, J gene, V gene, clone size, CDR3 DNA, CDR3 protein. The D gene is left open where the match is weak. Clone size is stated in some rows and not others, as once, few, many or a class when expanded.

D: TRBD2
J: TRBJ2-7
V: TRBV28
size: -
DNA: TGTGCCAGCAGTCCATGGACTAGCGGGTCCTACGAGCAGTACTTC
CDR3: CASSPWTSGSYEQYF

D: -
J: TRBJ1-2
V: TRBV3-1/TRBV3-2
size: -
DNA: TGTGCCAGCAGCCCATGGGGTGGGCAGGGCTATGGCTACACCTTC
CDR3: CASSPWGGQGYGYTF

D: -
J: TRBJ1-1
V: TRBV5-3
size: -
DNA: TGTGCCAGAAGTACCTCGGGGCCGGGGAACACTGAAGCTTTCTTT
CDR3: CARSTSGPGNTEAFF

D: -
J: TRBJ1-1
V: TRBV6-5
size: -
DNA: TGTGCCAGCAGTTACGAAGCAAACACTGAAGCTTTCTTT
CDR3: CASSYEANTEAFF

D: -
J: TRBJ1-5
V: TRBV5-8
size: -
DNA: TGTGCCAGCAGCCCAGTGGAGGCAGTCTATCTTAGCAATCAGCCCCAGCATTTT
CDR3: CASSPVEAVYLSNQPQHF

D: -
J: TRBJ1-3
V: TRBV10-3
size: few
DNA: TGTGCCATCAGTGACAGGGGTTCGGGAAACACCATATATTTT
CDR3: CAISDRGSGNTIYF

D: -
J: TRBJ2-7
V: TRBV9
size: -
DNA: TGTGCCAGCAGCGTACAGGCCGACCGAGCCTACGAGCAGTACTTC
CDR3: CASSVQADRAYEQYF

D: TRBD1
J: TRBJ1-5
V: TRBV5-8
size: -
DNA: TGTGCCAGCAGCGCCGGGACAGCATCCTCAGTGACCCAGCATTTT
CDR3: CASSAGTASSVTQHF

D: -
J: TRBJ2-7
V: TRBV4-1
size: -
DNA: TGCGCCAGCAGCCAAGTTCGAAGGGATCCCCCGTACTTC
CDR3: CASSQVRRDPPYF

D: TRBD1
J: TRBJ2-7
V: TRBV5-6
size: -
DNA: TGTGCCAGCAGCTACGCCCCGGGACAGGGGGGGGAGCAGTACTTC
CDR3: CASSYAPGQGGEQYF

D: -
J: TRBJ2-1
V: TRBV29-1
size: -
DNA: TGCAGCGTTGAACCAAGCCGAAGTAATGGGGAGCAGTTCTTC
CDR3: CSVEPSRSNGEQFF

D: -
J: TRBJ2-1
V: TRBV4-1
size: -
DNA: TGCGCCAGCAGCCCGACAGTGAGCTCCTACAATGAGCAGTTCTTC
CDR3: CASSPTVSSYNEQFF

D: -
J: TRBJ1-1
V: TRBV28
size: -
DNA: TGTGCCAGCAGTTCGCGTCCGAACACTGAAGCTTTCTTT
CDR3: CASSSRPNTEAFF

D: -
J: TRBJ1-1
V: TRBV10-3
size: -
DNA: TGTGCCATTTCACCTACAGGGAACACTGAAGCTTTCTTT
CDR3: CAISPTGNTEAFF

D: -
J: TRBJ2-1
V: TRBV5-1
size: -
DNA: TGCGCCAGCAGCTTGGGGGACCTAGGCGGTGAGCAGTTCTTC
CDR3: CASSLGDLGGEQFF

D: TRBD1
J: TRBJ2-2
V: TRBV28
size: -
DNA: TGTGCCAGCAGTTTAAGGACAGGGGCAAACACCGGGGAGCTGTTTTTT
CDR3: CASSLRTGANTGELFF

D: -
J: TRBJ2-2
V: TRBV5-1
size: once
DNA: TGCGCCAGCAGCGCACTAGGGGGATTAACGAACACCGGGGAGCTGTTTTTT
CDR3: CASSALGGLTNTGELFF

D: -
J: TRBJ2-6
V: TRBV28
size: -
DNA: TGTGCCAGCAGTCCCGGAGGATCTGGGGCCAACGTCCTGACTTTC
CDR3: CASSPGGSGANVLTF

D: TRBD1
J: TRBJ2-2
V: TRBV6-5
size: -
DNA: TGTGCCAGCAATGCGGGACAGGGTGAGACCGGGGAGCTGTTTTTT
CDR3: CASNAGQGETGELFF

D: TRBD2
J: TRBJ2-1
V: TRBV20-1
size: -
DNA: TGCAGTGCTAGTTGGCTAGCGGGCGACAATGAGCAGTTCTTC
CDR3: CSASWLAGDNEQFF

D: -
J: TRBJ1-6
V: TRBV5-1
size: -
DNA: TGCGCCAGCAGCCGCGAAGCCAGGGGATCCTATAATTCACCCCTCCACTTT
CDR3: CASSREARGSYNSPLHF

D: TRBD1
J: TRBJ2-2
V: TRBV6-5
size: few
DNA: TGTGCCAGCAGGTCCACAGGGGTCGGGGAGCTGTTTTTT
CDR3: CASRSTGVGELFF

D: TRBD1
J: TRBJ2-7
V: TRBV6-5
size: -
DNA: TGTGCCAGCAGTTACTCGGACAGGGTGGCCAACGAGCAGTACTTC
CDR3: CASSYSDRVANEQYF

D: -
J: TRBJ2-2
V: TRBV9
size: -
DNA: TGTGCCAGCAACAGGGAGACCGGGGAGCTGTTTTTT
CDR3: CASNRETGELFF

D: -
J: TRBJ1-2
V: TRBV6-5
size: -
DNA: TGTGCCAGCAGTTACTCCGACAGGAACTATGGCTACACCTTC
CDR3: CASSYSDRNYGYTF

D: TRBD1
J: TRBJ1-4
V: TRBV5-1
size: -
DNA: TGCGCCAGCAGCATGACAGGGGGTGGTGAAAAACTGTTTTTT
CDR3: CASSMTGGGEKLFF

D: TRBD2
J: TRBJ2-1
V: TRBV5-5
size: -
DNA: TGTGCCAGCAGCCTGGAAAGCGGGGGGGCCGATGAGCAGTTCTTC
CDR3: CASSLESGGADEQFF

D: TRBD1
J: TRBJ1-5
V: TRBV2
size: -
DNA: TGTGCCAGCATGGGACAGGGGGCAGGTCAGCCCCAGCATTTT
CDR3: CASMGQGAGQPQHF

D: TRBD2
J: TRBJ2-1
V: TRBV6-6
size: -
DNA: TGTGCCAGCAGTCCCCGTAGAGCGGGGGGGCCCGACGTGGCCTACAATGAGCAGTTCTTC
CDR3: CASSPRRAGGPDVAYNEQFF

D: -
J: TRBJ2-2
V: TRBV6-4
size: -
DNA: TGTGCCAGCAGTGACTCCGACACCGGGGAGCTGTTTTTT
CDR3: CASSDSDTGELFF

D: -
J: TRBJ1-2
V: TRBV18
size: -
DNA: TGTGCCAGCTCACCGGGGCTACAGGGTCACAAGGTTTATGGCTACACCTTC
CDR3: CASSPGLQGHKVYGYTF

D: TRBD1
J: TRBJ1-2
V: TRBV6-5
size: -
DNA: TGTGCCAGTTACAGGGGGCAATATGGCTACACCTTC
CDR3: CASYRGQYGYTF

D: -
J: TRBJ2-7
V: TRBV6-4
size: -
DNA: TGTGCCAGCAGTGTGTCCGGGGGCTACGAGCAGTACTTC
CDR3: CASSVSGGYEQYF

D: -
J: TRBJ2-3
V: TRBV7-3
size: -
DNA: TGTGCCAGCAGCTCCCCGGCGGATACGCAGTATTTT
CDR3: CASSSPADTQYF

D: -
J: TRBJ1-5
V: TRBV19
size: -
DNA: TGTGCCAGTAGGCCTTCTGACGGGTTAAATCAGCCCCAGCATTTT
CDR3: CASRPSDGLNQPQHF

D: -
J: TRBJ1-2
V: TRBV4-1
size: -
DNA: TGCGCCAGCAGCCAAGAGGGGGGCGCTAACTATGGCTACACCTTC
CDR3: CASSQEGGANYGYTF

D: TRBD1
J: TRBJ1-2
V: TRBV30
size: -
DNA: TGTGCCTGGAGAGGGGGCGCAGGCTATGGCTACACCTTC
CDR3: CAWRGGAGYGYTF

D: TRBD1
J: TRBJ2-7
V: TRBV19
size: -
DNA: TGTGCCAGTATAGGGACAGGGGGTTTTTCCTACGAGCAGTACTTC
CDR3: CASIGTGGFSYEQYF

D: -
J: TRBJ2-1
V: TRBV5-1
size: -
DNA: TGCGCCAGCAGCGGGATTAGCGCGAGCTCCTACAATGAGCAGTTCTTC
CDR3: CASSGISASSYNEQFF

D: TRBD1
J: TRBJ2-7
V: TRBV5-1
size: -
DNA: TGCGCCAGCAGCTTGGGGGGACAGGGCTACGAGCAGTACTTC
CDR3: CASSLGGQGYEQYF

D: -
J: TRBJ2-3
V: TRBV9
size: -
DNA: TGTGCCAGCAGCGTCGCCCCTGGGATCACAGATACGCAGTATTTT
CDR3: CASSVAPGITDTQYF

D: -
J: TRBJ1-5
V: TRBV4-1
size: -
DNA: TGCGCCAGCAGCCAAGGCCAAAGCAATCAGCCCCAGCATTTT
CDR3: CASSQGQSNQPQHF

D: -
J: TRBJ1-1
V: TRBV30
size: once
DNA: TGTGCCTGGAGTGTATCCGTGAACACTGAAGCTTTCTTT
CDR3: CAWSVSVNTEAFF